The 15 T cell receptor beta chains below come from one sample, sequenced in a study of shared clonotypes between healthy human individuals (dated by TCRdb to the early 2020s). CD8 naive samples were obtained by positive selection for CCR7 among CD45RO-negative cells, yielding a CD45RA+CCR7+ population from which TemRA cells were excluded. Libraries came from the immunoSEQ multiplex PCR assay. Sourced from immuneACCESS, this table was stored by TCRdb with only in-frame sequences that have V and J called. A share of the clones is absent; for the studies checked, an unresolved V gene accounts for under half, and the remainder has no known explanation. The sample has about 2 million clones on record, approximately 94% of them singletons. 0.95% to 1.5% of the sample is in the top ten clones. What was sequenced was naive CD8+ T cells sorted from blood. Explained via the paper, the cell subset or site label denotes: CD45RA+CCR7+. The receptors come from a man younger than 30 in good health.

The gene calls are TRBV28 and TRBJ1-2; D is uncertain. Trimming left V 3 bases short and J 6 bases short, with 17 bases between. This CDR3 spans 15 amino acids. Germline CDR1 reads MDHEN; CDR2 reads SYDVKM. The CDR3 sequence: CASSFLEGTGNGYTF. CDR3 DNA sequence: TGTGCCAGCAGTTTTTTAGAGGGAACGGGAAATGGCTACACCTTC.

The V and J genes are TRBV29-1 and TRBJ2-5, with D possibly TRBD2 on 6 matching bases. Germline assignment: CDR1 SQVTM and CDR2 ANQGSEA. The CDR3 loop spans 14 amino acids. Between the trimmed V and J ends, which lost 5 bases and 0 bases, there was a span of 13 bases. The CDR3 here is CSVRGLGYQETQYF. CDR3 nucleotides: TGCAGCGTTCGGGGGTTAGGGTACCAAGAGACCCAGTACTTC.

The chain uses TRBV10-1 and TRBJ2-7, with D hard to call. This CDR3 has 11 residues. V shed 2 bases and J shed 5 bases, with 4 bases lying between them. Germline CDR1 is WNHNN and CDR2 is SYGVQD (reference sequence). The CDR3 region has the DNA TGCGCCAGCAGTGAGGCTGACGAGCAGTACTTC. It encodes CASSEADEQYF.

The chain couples TRBV19 to TRBJ1-6; D uncertain. The CDR3 runs 14 residues. Trimming stripped 1 base from V and 8 bases from J, with 9 bases between. Germline lookup yields CDR1 LNHDA and CDR2 SQIVND (reference sequence). Here the CDR3 reads CASSIVPAYSPLHF. CDR3 nucleotides: TGTGCCAGTAGTATAGTTCCGGCTTATTCACCCCTCCACTTT.

This clone was seen only once. The chain uses TRBV19 and TRBJ1-2; D remains ambiguous. Trimming shortened V by 3 bases and J by 0 bases, and 14 bases separated the two germline ends. The CDR3 has 16 residues. Germline lookup yields CDR1 LNHDA and CDR2 SQIVND (reference sequence). The CDR3 region is CASSIAGSSTNYGYTF. The CDR3 DNA sequence: TGTGCCAGTAGTATTGCAGGTTCGTCTACTAACTATGGCTACACCTTC.

The gene calls are TRBV5-1 and TRBJ2-7; the D is unclear. V lost 0 bases to trimming and J lost 3 bases, with 7 bases between them. This CDR3 comprises 13 residues. Looked up from germline, CDR1 is SGHRS and CDR2 is YFSETQ. The CDR3 sequence is CASSLVPVYEQYF. For the CDR3, the DNA is TGCGCCAGCAGCTTGGTACCGGTCTACGAGCAGTACTTC.

The chain joins TRBV7-8 to TRBJ1-1; 8 positions match TRBD1. CDR1 and CDR2 (germline): SGHVS, FQNEAQ. The trim removed 7 bases at V and 2 bases at J, leaving 6 bases unmatched. The CDR3 totals 14 residues. The CDR3 sequence: CASTPQGGNTEAFF. The CDR3 DNA is TGTGCCAGCACCCCACAGGGGGGAAACACTGAAGCTTTCTTT.

This chain connects TRBV14 to TRBJ2-5; D remains ambiguous. Trimming removed 0 bases at V and 5 bases at J, with 13 bases between. This CDR3 is 15 amino acids long. Germline CDR1 and CDR2: SGHDN and FVKESK. CDR3 sequence (DNA): TGTGCCAGCAGCCAAGAACGGGCCAAAAAGGAGACCCAGTACTTC. Its translation is CASSQERAKKETQYF.

This clone was counted once. V and J are TRBV2 and TRBJ2-7; 9 bases agree with TRBD1. J lost 0 bases, V lost 6 bases, and 6 bases had no gene match. CDR3 size: 15 residues. Per the germline V gene, CDR1 is SNHLY and CDR2 is FYNNEI. CDR3: CASSGDRARSYEQYF. As DNA, the CDR3 is TGTGCCAGCAGCGGGGACAGGGCCCGCTCCTACGAGCAGTACTTC. Based on the CDR3 plus reference TRBV2 and TRBJ2-7, the full variable domain is EPEVTQTPSHQVTQMGQEVILRCVPISNHLYFYWYRQILGQKVEFLVSFYNNEISEKSEIFDDQFSVERPDGSNFTLKIRSTKLEDSAMYFCASSGDRARSYEQYFGPGTRLTVT.

This rearrangement joins TRBV18 to TRBJ2-7; 15 bases map to TRBD2. V trimming: 7 bases; J trimming: 3 bases; junction bases outside the gene matches: 7. The CDR3 is made up of 16 amino acids. CDR1 is KGHSH, CDR2 LQKENI, per germline. The CDR3 DNA reads TGTGCCAGCTTTCCGGGACTAGCGGGGGGAAGCTACGAGCAGTACTTC. It specifies CASFPGLAGGSYEQYF.

The chain has TRBV27 and TRBJ2-7; 10 bases are shared with TRBD2. This CDR3 has 12 amino acids. The ends lost 10 bases at V and 6 bases at J; junction bases unmatched: 6. In germline, CDR1 is MNHEY, CDR2 SMNVEV (reference sequence). The CDR3 region is CATGTSAREQYF. The CDR3 bases are TGTGCCACCGGGACTAGCGCGCGCGAGCAGTACTTC.

V and J are TRBV6-5 and TRBJ2-1; the D call may be TRBD1 or TRBD2 (6 bases each). In germline, CDR1 is MNHEY, CDR2 SVGAGI. The CDR3 runs 12 residues. V was clipped by 2 bases and J by 10 bases, with 9 bases between them. CDR3 bases: TGTGCCAGCAGTTACGTCGGGGGCGAGCAGTTCTTC. It yields the protein CASSYVGGEQFF.

Only a few counts were recorded for this clone. This chain links TRBV6-1 with TRBJ1-5, with D hard to call. Deletions cut 6 bases from V and 3 bases from J, with 9 bases between. Germline values: CDR1 MNHNS, CDR2 SASEGT. This CDR3 has 13 residues. The DNA for the CDR3 is TGTGCCAGCAGGGGCTCAGTCAATCAGCCCCAGCATTTT. Translation: CASRGSVNQPQHF.

As to this clone: Other nucleotide sequences in the sample specify the same CDR3. The chain couples TRBV27 to TRBJ2-7; TRBD2 is a possible D gene (6 bases). Trimming cost V 2 bases and J 0 bases, with 8 bases left between them. The CDR3 spans 14 residues. Germline CDR1 reads MNHEY; CDR2 reads SMNVEV (reference sequence). DNA of the CDR3: TGTGCCAGCAGTTTAAGCGGGCCCTCCTACGAGCAGTACTTC. This codes for CASSLSGPSYEQYF.

This clone was counted a single time. The chain recombines TRBV11-2 with TRBJ2-7; D is ambiguous. This CDR3 has 15 residues. Trimming took 4 bases from V and 2 from J, leaving 15 bases between them. CDR1 and CDR2 (germline): SGHAT, FQNNGV. The CDR3: CASSSYSFSTYEQYF. CDR3 nucleotide sequence: TGTGCCAGCAGCTCCTATAGCTTTTCAACCTACGAGCAGTACTTC.